This T cell receptor beta chain derives from a study of regulatory T cells in long-lasting Graves disease. As for this clonotype: Its antigen is undetermined.

Study outcomes and limitations: Persistent Graves' patients had lower TCR diversity than newly diagnosed ones. It is possible that accuracy was reduced by the small size of the sample.

Documented time point: newly diagnosed GD, antithyroid drugs for less than 3 months. The TCR library used RNA extracted from PBMCs. Relying on iRepertoire HTBI primers and Arm-PCR of CDR3 regions, the team built TCR beta libraries. TCRdb fed the multiplex PCR reads into MiXCR, producing one record per CDR3 protein. The sample shows 550,000 to 600,000 distinct CDR3 sequences, about 16% of them seen only once. V gave up 6 bases and J gave up 2 bases; unmatched junction bases: 16. Germline CDR1 is LNHDA and CDR2 is SQIVND (reference sequence). The length of the CDR3 is 18 residues. This sample was also put to use in a study of T cells in Graves' hyperthyroidism and ophthalmopathy. As reported in that work: The HTBI primer set served for first-round RT-PCR of the TCR CDR3.

The TCR sequence derives from a man between 18 and 35 years old with Graves disease. J is TRBJ2-3 and V is TRBV19, with 8 bases aligning to TRBD1. The source was peripheral blood mononuclear cells (PBMCs), collected at new diagnosis, from a patient treated with antithyroid drugs. CDR3 sequence (DNA): TGTGCCAGTAGCCCTAAACCGGGACAGGATTTGGCCACAGATACGCAGTATTTT. Translating gives CASSPKPGQDLATDTQYF.